Below are 4 T cell receptor beta chains sequenced from a single sample in a study of CD8 T cells in Susac syndrome. Random-hexamer reverse transcription was applied to roughly 0.5 to 1 ug RNA. Via MiXCR, TCRdb re-called the immunoSEQ multiplex PCR reads, giving one row per CDR3 protein. Among 85,000 to 120,000 distinct CDR3 sequences listed, approximately 94% were seen once. The sample taken for sequencing was CD8+ T cells from PBMCs. These receptors all stem from a human donor with Susac syndrome.

The chain has TRBV6-5 and TRBJ2-1; no clear D. This CDR3 is built from 18 residues. Trimming removed 0 bases at V and 0 bases at J, with 15 bases between. The germline gives CDR1 MNHEY, CDR2 SVGAGI. The CDR3 loop reads CASSYSAGVEYSYNEQFF. The CDR3, as DNA: TGTGCCAGCAGTTACTCGGCTGGGGTAGAATACTCCTACAATGAGCAGTTCTTC.

The chain couples TRBV7-9 to TRBJ2-7; possibly TRBD2 for D (6 bases). From germline, CDR1 is SEHNR and CDR2 FQNEAQ (reference sequence). The CDR3 is made up of 14 amino acids. The V and J ends lost 3 bases and 2 bases respectively, with 11 bases between them. CDR3 sequence reads: CASSLAGTPYEQYF. The CDR3 region has the DNA TGTGCCAGCAGCTTGGCGGGGACCCCCTACGAGCAGTACTTC.

The genes are TRBV6-5 and TRBJ2-7; D is perhaps TRBD1 (6 bases). Trimming removed 6 bases at V and 5 bases at J, with 14 bases between. The CDR3 length is 13 residues. The germline CDR1 and CDR2 sequences are MNHEY and SVGAGI. CDR3 nucleotide sequence: TGTGCCAGCAGCCGTACAGGGCCCGACGAGCAGTACTTC. Translation: CASSRTGPDEQYF.

The genes are TRBV11-2 and TRBJ2-7, with a weak D call TRBD2 (5 bases). Germline CDR1 SGHAT, CDR2 FQNNGV. Trimming took off 0 bases at V and 3 bases at J, with 15 bases between the two ends. This CDR3 contains 16 residues. The CDR3 protein is CASSLDRRVSDYEQYF. The CDR3 bases are TGTGCCAGCAGCTTAGATCGGCGGGTTAGCGACTACGAGCAGTACTTC.